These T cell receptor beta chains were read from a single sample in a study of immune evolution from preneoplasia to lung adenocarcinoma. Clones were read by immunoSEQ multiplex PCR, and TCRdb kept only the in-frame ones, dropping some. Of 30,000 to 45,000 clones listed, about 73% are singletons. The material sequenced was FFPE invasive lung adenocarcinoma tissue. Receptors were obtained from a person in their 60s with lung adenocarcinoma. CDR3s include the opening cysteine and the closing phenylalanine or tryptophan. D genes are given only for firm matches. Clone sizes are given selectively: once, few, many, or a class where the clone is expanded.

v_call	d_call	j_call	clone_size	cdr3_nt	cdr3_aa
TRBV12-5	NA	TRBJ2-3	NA	TGTGCTAGTGGTTTGGTAGGGGATACGCAGTATTTT	CASGLVGDTQYF
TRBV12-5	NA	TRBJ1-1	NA	TGTGCTAGTGCCCCGCTAACCGGGGGTAACACTGAAGCTTTCTTT	CASAPLTGGNTEAFF
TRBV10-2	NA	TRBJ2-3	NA	TGCGCCAGCAGCCGTGGTGGAGGCACAGATACGCAGTATTTT	CASSRGGGTDTQYF
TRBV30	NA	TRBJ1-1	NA	TGTGCCTGGAGTGTTAGGGACACTGAAGCTTTCTTT	CAWSVRDTEAFF
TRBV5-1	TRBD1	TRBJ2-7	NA	TGCGCCAGCAGCTTGGGCCCTCGGACAGGGACCTACGAGCAGTACTTC	CASSLGPRTGTYEQYF
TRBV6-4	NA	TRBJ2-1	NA	TGTGCCAGCAGTGACTCTGAAGGTAGCTATGAGCAGTTCTTC	CASSDSEGSYEQFF
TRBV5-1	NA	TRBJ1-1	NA	TGCGCCAGCAGCTTGTCTACAGGGAACACTGAAGCTTTCTTT	CASSLSTGNTEAFF
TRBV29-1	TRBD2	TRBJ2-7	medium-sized	TGCAGCGTTGCGACGATGGGGACTAGCGGGAGTAGCGAGCAGTACTTC	CSVATMGTSGSSEQYF
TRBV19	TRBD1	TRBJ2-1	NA	TGTGCCAGTAGGGACAGGGCGGGTAGCAATGAGCAGTTCTTC	CASRDRAGSNEQFF
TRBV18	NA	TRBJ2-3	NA	TGTGCCAGCTCACCACTGGATACGCAGTATTTT	CASSPLDTQYF
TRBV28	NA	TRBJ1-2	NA	TGTGCCAGCAGTTTGGGGGGGTCCTATGGCTACACCTTC	CASSLGGSYGYTF
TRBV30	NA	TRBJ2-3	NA	TGTGCCTGGAGTTCGTACACAGATACGCAGTATTTT	CAWSSYTDTQYF